The 10 T cell receptor beta chains given below trace back to one sample, sequenced in a study of CD8+ T cells in alopecia areata. RNA extraction and reverse transcription yielded cDNA as sequencing template. Assay used: immunoSEQ multiplex PCR; TCRdb lists only in-frame clones, some missing. The table includes fewer than 200,000 clones, approximately 70% detected once. Material: CD8+ T cells sorted from blood, obtained at week 0. These receptors all stem from a human donor with alopecia areata.

This clone was observed a few times. The gene calls are TRBV6-5 and TRBJ2-3; 7 nucleotides match TRBD1. The V gene end was trimmed by 6 bases and the J gene end by 3 bases; junction bases not matched to a gene: 3. The CDR3 loop spans 13 amino acids. Germline CDR1 and CDR2: MNHEY and SVGAGI. The CDR3 DNA reads as TGTGCCAGCAGGACGACAGGGACAGATACGCAGTATTTT. This encodes CASRTTGTDTQYF.

This rearrangement joins TRBV5-1 to TRBJ1-2, with TRBD1 identical over 8 bases. V dropped 4 bases and J dropped 6; count of bases not matched to a gene: 17. CDR1 and CDR2 (germline): SGHRS, YFSETQ. The CDR3 runs 17 residues. The CDR3 nucleotides are TGCGCCAGCAGCGGTAGCCTCAACGGACAGGGCTTTAATGGCTACACCTTC. This sequence encodes CASSGSLNGQGFNGYTF.

The chain links TRBV2 to TRBJ2-5, with D possibly matching TRBD2 (6 bases). The V end lost 3 bases, the J end lost 5 bases, and 10 bases lay between the germline ends. The germline gives CDR1 SNHLY, CDR2 FYNNEI. CDR3 length: 13 amino acids. CDR3 loop: CASSEWEEETQYF. CDR3 bases: TGTGCCAGCAGTGAGTGGGAGGAGGAGACCCAGTACTTC.

This clone was recorded once. This chain connects TRBV30 to TRBJ1-2; no clear D. The CDR3 runs to 13 residues. The germline V gene encodes CDR1 GTSNPN and CDR2 SVGIG (reference sequence). V was pared by 3 bases and J by 2 bases, with 10 bases between. CDR3 in DNA: TGTGCCTGGAGCCCCAGAGAAAACTATGGCTACACCTTC. Translated: CAWSPRENYGYTF.

The gene calls are TRBV2 and TRBJ2-7, with TRBD1 identical over 10 bases. V trimming: 9 bases; J trimming: 5 bases; junction bases outside the gene matches: 7. Per the germline V gene, CDR1 is SNHLY and CDR2 is FYNNEI. CDR3 length equals 13 residues. For the CDR3, the DNA is TGTGCCAGTCGACAGGGGGCTGTAGACGAGCAGTACTTC. Encoded protein: CASRQGAVDEQYF.

This clone came up a few times. The V gene is TRBV5-1, the J gene TRBJ2-3; possibly TRBD2 for D (5 bases). V lost 3 bases, J lost 0 bases, and 8 bases lay in between. The length of the CDR3 is 14 residues. The V gene's germline CDR1 is SGHRS and CDR2 YFSETQ. The CDR3 DNA sequence: TGCGCCAGCAGCTACGGGGATAGCACAGATACGCAGTATTTT. Protein sequence: CASSYGDSTDTQYF.

The rearrangement uses TRBV13 and TRBJ2-7, with no clear D. The CDR3 runs 14 residues. Germline CDR1 is PRHDT and CDR2 is FYEKMQ (reference sequence). Trimming removed 1 base from V and 0 bases from J, with 7 bases in between. CDR3 sequence reads: CASSLDYSSYEQYF. CDR3 nucleotide sequence: TGTGCCAGCAGCTTAGATTACAGCTCCTACGAGCAGTACTTC.

The rearrangement joins TRBV11-2 to TRBJ1-1, with D hard to call. CDR3 length: 13 amino acids. Between the trimmed V and J ends, which lost 1 base and 5 bases, there was a span of 8 bases. Germline V gene sequence: CDR1 SGHAT, CDR2 FQNNGV. The CDR3 DNA sequence: TGTGCCAGCAGCTTAGTTGCCAAGACTGAAGCTTTCTTT. It is translated as CASSLVAKTEAFF.

This sequence joins TRBV29-1 and TRBJ2-2; D is perhaps TRBD1 or TRBD2 (5 bases each). V lost 6 bases and J 3 bases, leaving 11 bases between the germline ends. The CDR3 loop spans 13 amino acids. The germline gives CDR1 SQVTM, CDR2 ANQGSEA. The CDR3 loop is CSVGRRDTGELFF. DNA for the CDR3: TGCAGCGTGGGACGGCGGGACACCGGGGAGCTGTTTTTT.

This chain joins TRBV30 and TRBJ1-5; D ambiguous. V was pared by 2 bases and J by 7 bases, with 21 bases between. This CDR3 has 16 residues. Germline CDR1 reads GTSNPN; CDR2 reads SVGIG (reference sequence). The DNA of the CDR3 is TGTGCCTGGAGTCCCCCATCGAAGACCGAAATCCAGCCCCAGCATTTT. This encodes CAWSPPSKTEIQPQHF.